Listed below are T cell receptor beta chains from one sample, sequenced in a study of cytomegalovirus exposure and HLA in healthy donors. Sequencing was performed with immunoSEQ multiplex PCR; in TCRdb, only in-frame clones are kept and a portion is missing. Of 100,000 to 150,000 clones in the sample, 77% were seen once. Input material: PBMCs. All receptors derive from a male donor in good health and CMV-seropositive. Both conserved end residues are part of each CDR3.

>TRBV15|TRBJ2-7
CATSRPPRQGDYEQYF
>TRBV6-5|TRBJ1-2
CASRPQGRYSYGYTF
>TRBV6-1|TRBJ2-5
CASSLTGASGETQYF
>TRBV5-1|TRBJ2-2
CASSPVVAGGGTGELFF
>TRBV4-1|TRBJ2-5
CASSGQNSGPQETQYF
>TRBV21-1|TRBJ2-6
CASSKVGGGSGANVLTF
>TRBV5-1|TRBJ2-3
CASSLTSGTDTQYF
>TRBV11-2|TRBJ2-4
CASSRRVGGALAKNIQYF
>TRBV29-1|TRBJ2-7
CSVEGTVSYEQYF
>TRBV5-5|TRBJ1-5
CASSPQTGEQPQHF
>TRBV5-5|TRBJ2-1
CASSSRDYLPGEQFF
>TRBV5-1|TRBJ2-2
CASSVAWNTGELFF
>TRBV27|TRBJ1-1
CAGRRDSNTEAFF
>TRBV19|TRBJ1-2
CASSIGDGTAYGYTF
>TRBV15|TRBJ1-2
CATSKPTDGYTF
>TRBV5-1|TRBJ2-1
CASSRGLAAYNEQFF
>TRBV7-2|TRBJ1-4
CASSLSAQGINEKLFF
>TRBV7-3|TRBJ1-1
CASSRVGGQNTEAFF
>TRBV2|TRBJ1-1
CASVLQGANTEAFF
>TRBV28|TRBJ1-2
CASSLPDSPYGYTF
>TRBV30|TRBJ2-2
CAWSVWHSNTGELFF
>TRBV28|TRBJ2-3
CASNRTPFSTDTQYF